The entry below gives a single T cell receptor (beta chain) sequence along with its context. RNA totalling about 0.45 to 1 ug underwent reverse transcription with random hexamers. TCRdb reprocessed the immunoSEQ multiplex PCR reads via MiXCR and lists one record per CDR3 protein. The sample consists of nearly 200,000 distinct CDR3 sequences, about 95% of them appearing once. Germline V CDR1 and CDR2: SQVTM, ANQGSEA. The V gene end was trimmed by 6 bases and the J gene end by 8 bases; junction bases not matched to a gene: 9. The CDR3 runs 12 residues. This record belongs to a study of CD8 T cells in Susac syndrome.

Specimen: CD4+ T cells from PBMCs. The receptor was derived from a human donor with multiple sclerosis. V gene TRBV29-1 combines with J gene TRBJ1-1, with 7 nucleotides matching TRBD1. For the CDR3, the DNA is TGCAGCGTGACAGGGATTACGGGGGAAGCTTTCTTT. Protein sequence: CSVTGITGEAFF.